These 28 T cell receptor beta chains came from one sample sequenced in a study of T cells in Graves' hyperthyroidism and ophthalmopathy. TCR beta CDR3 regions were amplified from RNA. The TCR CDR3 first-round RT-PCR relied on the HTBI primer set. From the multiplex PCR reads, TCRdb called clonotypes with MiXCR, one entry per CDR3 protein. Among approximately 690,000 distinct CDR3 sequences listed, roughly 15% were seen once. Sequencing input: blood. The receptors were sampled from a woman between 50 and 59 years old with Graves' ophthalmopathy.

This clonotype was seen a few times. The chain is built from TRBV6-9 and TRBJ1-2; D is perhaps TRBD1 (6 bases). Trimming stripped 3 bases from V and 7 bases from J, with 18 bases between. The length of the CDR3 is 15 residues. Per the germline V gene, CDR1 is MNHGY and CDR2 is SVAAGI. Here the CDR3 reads CASSYSKTGTPGYTF. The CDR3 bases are TGTGCCAGCAGTTACTCGAAAACAGGGACCCCTGGCTACACCTTC.

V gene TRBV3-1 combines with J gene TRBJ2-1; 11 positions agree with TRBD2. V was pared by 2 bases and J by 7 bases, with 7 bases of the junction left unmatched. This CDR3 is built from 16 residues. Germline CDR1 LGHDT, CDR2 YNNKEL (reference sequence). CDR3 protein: CASSQIAGGPRNEQFF. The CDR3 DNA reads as TGTGCCAGCAGCCAAATAGCGGGAGGGCCGAGGAATGAGCAGTTCTTC.

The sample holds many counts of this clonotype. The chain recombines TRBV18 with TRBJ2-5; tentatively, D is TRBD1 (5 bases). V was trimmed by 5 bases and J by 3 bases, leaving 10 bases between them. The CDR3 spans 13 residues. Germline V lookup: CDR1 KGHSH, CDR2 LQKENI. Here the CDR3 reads CASSLGAEETQYF. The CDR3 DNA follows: TGTGCCAGCTCATTAGGGGCGGAAGAGACCCAGTACTTC.

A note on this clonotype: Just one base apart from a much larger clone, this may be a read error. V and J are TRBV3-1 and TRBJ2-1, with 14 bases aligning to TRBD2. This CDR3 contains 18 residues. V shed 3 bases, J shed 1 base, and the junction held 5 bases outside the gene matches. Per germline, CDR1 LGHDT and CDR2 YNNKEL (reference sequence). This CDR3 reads CASSHGGTSGSSYNEQFF. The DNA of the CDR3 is TGTGCCAGCAGCCACGGGGGGACTAGCGGGAGTTCCTACAATGAGCAGTTCTTC.

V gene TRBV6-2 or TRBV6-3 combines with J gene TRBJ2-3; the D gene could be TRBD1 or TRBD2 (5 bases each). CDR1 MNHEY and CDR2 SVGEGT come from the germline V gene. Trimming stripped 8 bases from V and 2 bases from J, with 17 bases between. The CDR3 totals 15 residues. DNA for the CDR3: TGTGCCAGCTACTCGTGGGGGATCTCCACAGATACGCAGTATTTT. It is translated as CASYSWGISTDTQYF.

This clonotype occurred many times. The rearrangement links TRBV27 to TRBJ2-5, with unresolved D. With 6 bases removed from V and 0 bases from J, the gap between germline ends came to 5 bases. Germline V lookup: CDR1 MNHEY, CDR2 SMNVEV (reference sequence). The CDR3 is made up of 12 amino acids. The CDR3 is CASRDYQETQYF. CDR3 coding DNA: TGTGCCAGCAGAGACTACCAAGAGACCCAGTACTTC.

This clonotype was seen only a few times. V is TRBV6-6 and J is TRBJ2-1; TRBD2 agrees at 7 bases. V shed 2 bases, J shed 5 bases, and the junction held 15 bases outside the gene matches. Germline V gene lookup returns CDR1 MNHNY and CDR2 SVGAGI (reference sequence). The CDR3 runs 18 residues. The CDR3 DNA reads TGTGCCAGCAGTTACCGGGATCCCTTAGTAACTAGCGACAATGAGCAGTTCTTC. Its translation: CASSYRDPLVTSDNEQFF.

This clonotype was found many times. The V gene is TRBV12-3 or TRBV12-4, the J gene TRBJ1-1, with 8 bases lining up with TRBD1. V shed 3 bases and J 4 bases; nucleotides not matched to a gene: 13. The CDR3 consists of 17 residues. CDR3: CASSFNFRGRGSTEAFF. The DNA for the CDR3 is TGTGCCAGCAGTTTTAATTTCAGGGGGCGGGGTAGCACTGAAGCTTTCTTT.

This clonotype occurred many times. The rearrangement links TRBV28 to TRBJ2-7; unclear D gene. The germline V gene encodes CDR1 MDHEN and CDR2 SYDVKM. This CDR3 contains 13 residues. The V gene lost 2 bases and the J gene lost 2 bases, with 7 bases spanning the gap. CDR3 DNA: TGTGCCAGCAGTTTAGGACGAACCTACGAGCAGTACTTC. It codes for CASSLGRTYEQYF.

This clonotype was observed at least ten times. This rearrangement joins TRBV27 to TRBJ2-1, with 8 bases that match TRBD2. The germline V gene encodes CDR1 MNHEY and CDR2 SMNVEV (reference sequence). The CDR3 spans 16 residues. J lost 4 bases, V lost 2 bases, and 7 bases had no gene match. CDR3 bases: TGTGCCAGCAGTTTAGGAGCCGGGAGGGGATACAATGAGCAGTTCTTC. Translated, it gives CASSLGAGRGYNEQFF.

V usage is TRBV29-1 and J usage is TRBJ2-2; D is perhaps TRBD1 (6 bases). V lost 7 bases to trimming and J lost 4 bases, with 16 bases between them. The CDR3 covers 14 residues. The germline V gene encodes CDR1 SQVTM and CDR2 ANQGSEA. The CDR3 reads CSAGYAGVTGELFF. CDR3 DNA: TGCAGCGCCGGGTATGCAGGGGTCACCGGGGAGCTGTTTTTT.

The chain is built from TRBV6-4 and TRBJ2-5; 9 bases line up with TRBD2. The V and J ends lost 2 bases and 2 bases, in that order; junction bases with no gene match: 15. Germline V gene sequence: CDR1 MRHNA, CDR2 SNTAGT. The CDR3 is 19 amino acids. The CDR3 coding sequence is TGTGCCAGCAGTGACACCTTAGCGGGAGAGTTCGATGGGCAAGAGACCCAGTACTTC. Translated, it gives CASSDTLAGEFDGQETQYF.

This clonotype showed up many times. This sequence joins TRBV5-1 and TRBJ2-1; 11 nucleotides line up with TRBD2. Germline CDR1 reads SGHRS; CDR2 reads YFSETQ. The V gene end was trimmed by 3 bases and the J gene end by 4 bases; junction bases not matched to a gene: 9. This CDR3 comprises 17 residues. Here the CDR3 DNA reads TGCGCCAGCAGCTCCCAAGAGGGACTAGCGGTTTACAATGAGCAGTTCTTC. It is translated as CASSSQEGLAVYNEQFF.

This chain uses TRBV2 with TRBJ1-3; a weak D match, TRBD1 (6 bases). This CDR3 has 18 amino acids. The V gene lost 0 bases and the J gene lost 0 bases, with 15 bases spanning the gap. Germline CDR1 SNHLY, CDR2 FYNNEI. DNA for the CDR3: TGTGCCAGCAGTGAAGCGCCGGGACACCTACGCTCTGGAAACACCATATATTTT. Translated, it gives CASSEAPGHLRSGNTIYF.

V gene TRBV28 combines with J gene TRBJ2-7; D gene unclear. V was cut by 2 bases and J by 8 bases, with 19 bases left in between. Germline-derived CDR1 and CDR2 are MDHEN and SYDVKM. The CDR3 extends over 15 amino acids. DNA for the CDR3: TGTGCCAGCAGTTTAGGTGAGGTTCGGAGTGGGAAGCAGTACTTC. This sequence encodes CASSLGEVRSGKQYF.

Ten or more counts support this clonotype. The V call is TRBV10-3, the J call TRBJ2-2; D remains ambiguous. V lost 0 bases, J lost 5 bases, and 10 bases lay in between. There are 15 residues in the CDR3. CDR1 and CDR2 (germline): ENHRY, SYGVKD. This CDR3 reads CAISESAGATGELFF. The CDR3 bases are TGTGCCATCAGTGAGTCGGCAGGCGCAACCGGGGAGCTGTTTTTT.

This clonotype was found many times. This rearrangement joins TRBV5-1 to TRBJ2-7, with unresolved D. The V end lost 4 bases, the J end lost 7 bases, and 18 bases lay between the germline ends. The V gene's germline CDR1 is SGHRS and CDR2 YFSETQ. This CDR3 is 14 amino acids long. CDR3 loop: CASSAASTYLEQYF. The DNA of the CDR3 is TGCGCCAGCAGCGCGGCCTCCACCTATTTGGAGCAGTACTTC.

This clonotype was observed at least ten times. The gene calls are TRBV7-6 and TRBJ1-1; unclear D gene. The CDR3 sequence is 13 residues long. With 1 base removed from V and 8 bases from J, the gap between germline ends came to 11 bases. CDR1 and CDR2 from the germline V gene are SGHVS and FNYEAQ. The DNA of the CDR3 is TGTGCCAGCAGCTTAGGTGGCGACTACGAAGCTTTCTTT. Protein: CASSLGGDYEAFF.

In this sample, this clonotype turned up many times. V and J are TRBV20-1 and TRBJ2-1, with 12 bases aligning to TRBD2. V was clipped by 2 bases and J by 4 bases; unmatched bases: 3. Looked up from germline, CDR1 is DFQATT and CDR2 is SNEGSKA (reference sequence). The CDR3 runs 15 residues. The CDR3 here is CSARRTSGMYNEQFF. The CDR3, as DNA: TGCAGTGCTAGACGGACTAGCGGGATGTACAATGAGCAGTTCTTC.

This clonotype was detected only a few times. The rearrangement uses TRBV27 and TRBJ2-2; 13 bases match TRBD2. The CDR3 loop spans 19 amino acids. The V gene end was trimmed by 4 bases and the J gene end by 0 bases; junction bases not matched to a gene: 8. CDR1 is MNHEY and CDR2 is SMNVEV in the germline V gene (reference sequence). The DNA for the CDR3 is TGTGCCAGCAGTTCGCTGCTACTAGCGGGAGGGCCGAACACCGGGGAGCTGTTTTTT. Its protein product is CASSSLLLAGGPNTGELFF.

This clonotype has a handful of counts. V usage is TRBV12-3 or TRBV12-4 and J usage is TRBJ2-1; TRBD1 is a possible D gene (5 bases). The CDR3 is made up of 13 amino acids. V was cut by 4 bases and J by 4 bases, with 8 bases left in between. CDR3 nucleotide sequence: TGTGCCAGCAGTTCGGACATTTACAATGAGCAGTTCTTC. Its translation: CASSSDIYNEQFF.

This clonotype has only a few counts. The chain's CDR3 is CASSYGSSYNSPLHF. In DNA form, the CDR3 reads TGTGCCAGCAGTTACGGGAGCTCCTATAATTCACCCCTCCACTTT. The V and J genes are TRBV6-5 and TRBJ1-6, with D unclear. V gave up 2 bases and J gave up 0 bases, with 5 bases separating them. The CDR3 totals 15 residues. The germline gives CDR1 MNHEY, CDR2 SVGAGI.

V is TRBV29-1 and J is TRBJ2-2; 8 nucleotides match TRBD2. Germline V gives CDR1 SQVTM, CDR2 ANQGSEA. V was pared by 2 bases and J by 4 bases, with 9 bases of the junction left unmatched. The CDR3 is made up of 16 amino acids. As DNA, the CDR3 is TGCAGCGTTGAAAGGGTGACTAGCGAGTCCACCGGGGAGCTGTTTTTT. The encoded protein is CSVERVTSESTGELFF.

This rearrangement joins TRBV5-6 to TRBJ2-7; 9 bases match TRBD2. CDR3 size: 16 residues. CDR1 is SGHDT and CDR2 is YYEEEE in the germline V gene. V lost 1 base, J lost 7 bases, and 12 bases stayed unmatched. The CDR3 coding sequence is TGTGCCAGCAGCTTGTGGGAGACTAGCGGTTGGAATGAGCAGTACTTC. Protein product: CASSLWETSGWNEQYF.

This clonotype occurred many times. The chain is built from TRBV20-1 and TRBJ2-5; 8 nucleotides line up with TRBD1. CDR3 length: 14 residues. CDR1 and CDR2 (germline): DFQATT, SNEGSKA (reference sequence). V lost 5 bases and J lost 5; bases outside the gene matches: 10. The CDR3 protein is CSAPQDRVHETQYF. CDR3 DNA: TGCAGTGCTCCCCAGGACAGGGTCCACGAGACCCAGTACTTC.

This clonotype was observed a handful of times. This CDR3 reads CASSLTTGGAKNIQYF. CDR3 bases: TGCGCCAGCAGCTTGACGACAGGGGGAGCCAAAAACATTCAGTACTTC. This sequence joins TRBV5-1 and TRBJ2-4, with 9 bases fitting TRBD1. Germline V CDR1 and CDR2: SGHRS, YFSETQ. V lost 1 base to trimming and J lost 0 bases; unmatched junction nucleotides: 2. The CDR3 covers 16 residues.

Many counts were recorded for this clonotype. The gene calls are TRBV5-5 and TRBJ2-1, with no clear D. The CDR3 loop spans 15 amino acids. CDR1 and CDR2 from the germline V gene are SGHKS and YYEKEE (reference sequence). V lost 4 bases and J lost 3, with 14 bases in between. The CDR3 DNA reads TGTGCCAGCAGCCACGCCGGCTGGAGCTACAATGAGCAGTTCTTC. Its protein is CASSHAGWSYNEQFF.

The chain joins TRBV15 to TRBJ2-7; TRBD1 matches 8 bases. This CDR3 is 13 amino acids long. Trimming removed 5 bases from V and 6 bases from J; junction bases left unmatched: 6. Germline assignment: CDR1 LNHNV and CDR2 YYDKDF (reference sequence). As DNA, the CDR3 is TGTGCCACCAGCCTGGACAGGGTCGTCGAGCAGTACTTC. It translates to CATSLDRVVEQYF.